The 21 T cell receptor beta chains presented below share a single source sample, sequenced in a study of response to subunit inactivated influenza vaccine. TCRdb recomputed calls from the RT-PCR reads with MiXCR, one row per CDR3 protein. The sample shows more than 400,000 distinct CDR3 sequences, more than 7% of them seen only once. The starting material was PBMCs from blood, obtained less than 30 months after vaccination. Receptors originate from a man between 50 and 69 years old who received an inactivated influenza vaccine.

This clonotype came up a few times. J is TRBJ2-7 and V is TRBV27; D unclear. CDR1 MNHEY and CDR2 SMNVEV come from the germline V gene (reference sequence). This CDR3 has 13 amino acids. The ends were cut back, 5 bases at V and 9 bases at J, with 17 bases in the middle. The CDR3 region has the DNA TGTGCCAGCAGTCTAAGCTACCTTGGGGTGCAGTACTTC. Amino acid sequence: CASSLSYLGVQYF.

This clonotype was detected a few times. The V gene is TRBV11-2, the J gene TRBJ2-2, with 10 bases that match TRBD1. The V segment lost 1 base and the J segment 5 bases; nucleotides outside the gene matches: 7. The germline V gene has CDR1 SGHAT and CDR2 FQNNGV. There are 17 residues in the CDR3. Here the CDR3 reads CASSLATGTGATGELFF. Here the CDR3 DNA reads TGTGCCAGCAGCTTAGCAACCGGGACAGGGGCGACCGGGGAGCTGTTTTTT.

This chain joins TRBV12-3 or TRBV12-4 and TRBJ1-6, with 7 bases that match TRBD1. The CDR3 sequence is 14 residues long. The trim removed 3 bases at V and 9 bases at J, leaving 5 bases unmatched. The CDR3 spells CASSLSGTASPLHF. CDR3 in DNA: TGTGCCAGCAGTTTGTCCGGGACAGCTTCACCCCTCCACTTT.

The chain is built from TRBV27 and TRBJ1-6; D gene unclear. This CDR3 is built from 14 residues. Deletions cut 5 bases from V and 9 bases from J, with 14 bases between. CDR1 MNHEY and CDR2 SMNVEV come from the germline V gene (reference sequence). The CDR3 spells CASSLDEGGSPLHF. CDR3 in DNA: TGTGCCAGCAGTCTGGACGAAGGAGGTTCACCCCTCCACTTT.

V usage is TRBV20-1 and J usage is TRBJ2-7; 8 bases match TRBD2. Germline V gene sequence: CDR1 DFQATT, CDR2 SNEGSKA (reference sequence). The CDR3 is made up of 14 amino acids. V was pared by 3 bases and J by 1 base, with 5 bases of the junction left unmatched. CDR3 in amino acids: CSASGRASSYEQYF. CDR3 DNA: TGCAGTGCTAGCGGGAGGGCGTCATCCTACGAGCAGTACTTC.

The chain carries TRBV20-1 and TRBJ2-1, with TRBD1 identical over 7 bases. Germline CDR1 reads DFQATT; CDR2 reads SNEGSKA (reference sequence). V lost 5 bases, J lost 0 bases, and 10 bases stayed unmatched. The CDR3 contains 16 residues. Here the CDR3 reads CSAVSGTVVSYNEQFF. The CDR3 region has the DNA TGCAGTGCTGTATCCGGGACAGTAGTCTCCTACAATGAGCAGTTCTTC.

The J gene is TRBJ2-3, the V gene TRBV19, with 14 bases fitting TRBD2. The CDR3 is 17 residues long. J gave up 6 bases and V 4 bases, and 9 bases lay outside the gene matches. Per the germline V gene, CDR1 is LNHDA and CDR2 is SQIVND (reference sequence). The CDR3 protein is CASSTPRGLAGEDTQYF. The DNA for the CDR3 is TGTGCCAGTAGTACTCCCCGGGGACTAGCGGGAGAGGATACGCAGTATTTT.

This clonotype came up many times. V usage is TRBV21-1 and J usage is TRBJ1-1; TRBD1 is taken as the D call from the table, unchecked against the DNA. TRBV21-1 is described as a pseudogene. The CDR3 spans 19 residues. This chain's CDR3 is CASSKGVHRGGSSSTEAFF. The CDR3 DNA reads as TGTGCCAGCAGCAAAGGGGTCCACAGGGGGGGGTCATCTAGCACTGAAGCTTTCTTT.

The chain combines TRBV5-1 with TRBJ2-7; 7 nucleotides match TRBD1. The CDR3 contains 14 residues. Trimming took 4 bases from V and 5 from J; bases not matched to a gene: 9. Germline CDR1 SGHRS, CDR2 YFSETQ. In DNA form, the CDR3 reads TGCGCCAGCAGCCCGGGACAGCCCGTGAACGAGCAGTACTTC. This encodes CASSPGQPVNEQYF.

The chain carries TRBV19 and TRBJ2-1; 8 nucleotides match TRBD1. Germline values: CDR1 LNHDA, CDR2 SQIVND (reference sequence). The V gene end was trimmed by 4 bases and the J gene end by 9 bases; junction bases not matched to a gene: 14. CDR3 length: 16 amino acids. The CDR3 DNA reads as TGTGCCAGTAGTAAGGCGACAGGGGTGTCGTCCGGTGAGCAGTTCTTC. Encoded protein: CASSKATGVSSGEQFF.

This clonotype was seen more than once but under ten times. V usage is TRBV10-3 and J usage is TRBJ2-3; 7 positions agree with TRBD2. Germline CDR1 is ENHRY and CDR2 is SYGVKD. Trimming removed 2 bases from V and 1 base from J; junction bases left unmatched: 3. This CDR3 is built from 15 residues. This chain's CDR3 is CAISEQAGRTDTQYF. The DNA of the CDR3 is TGTGCCATCAGTGAGCAAGCGGGACGCACAGATACGCAGTATTTT.

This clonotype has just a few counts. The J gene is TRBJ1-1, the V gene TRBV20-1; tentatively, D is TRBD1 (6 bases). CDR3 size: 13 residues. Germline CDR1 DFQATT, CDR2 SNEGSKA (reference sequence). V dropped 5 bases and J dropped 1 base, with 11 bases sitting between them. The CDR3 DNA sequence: TGCAGTGCTCAACAGGGTACGAACACTGAAGCTTTCTTT. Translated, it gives CSAQQGTNTEAFF.

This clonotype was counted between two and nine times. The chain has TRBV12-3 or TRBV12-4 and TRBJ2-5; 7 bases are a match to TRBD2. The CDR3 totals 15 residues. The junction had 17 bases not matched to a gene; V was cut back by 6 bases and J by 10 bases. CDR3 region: CASRATTSGARVQYF. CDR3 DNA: TGTGCCAGCAGGGCCACAACCAGCGGGGCGAGGGTCCAGTACTTC.

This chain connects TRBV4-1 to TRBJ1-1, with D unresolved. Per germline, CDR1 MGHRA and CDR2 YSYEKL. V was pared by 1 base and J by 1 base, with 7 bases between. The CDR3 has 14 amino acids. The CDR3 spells CASSQVLGNTEAFF. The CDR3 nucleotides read TGCGCCAGCAGCCAAGTATTGGGGAACACTGAAGCTTTCTTT.

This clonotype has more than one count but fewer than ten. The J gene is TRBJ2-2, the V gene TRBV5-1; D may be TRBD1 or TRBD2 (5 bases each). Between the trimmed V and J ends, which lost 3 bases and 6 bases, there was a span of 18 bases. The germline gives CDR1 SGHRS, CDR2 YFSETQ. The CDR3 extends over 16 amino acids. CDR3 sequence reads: CASSSNGAVAAGELFF. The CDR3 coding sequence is TGCGCCAGCAGCTCAAACGGGGCGGTCGCCGCCGGGGAGCTGTTTTTT.

The CDR3 sequence: CASSLSMAGSFSYEQYF. The CDR3 DNA sequence: TGTGCCAGCAGTTTATCGATGGCAGGATCCTTCTCCTACGAGCAGTACTTC. The gene calls are TRBV27 and TRBJ2-7; D uncertain. V lost 0 bases and J lost 0, with 15 bases in between. Germline CDR1 MNHEY, CDR2 SMNVEV (reference sequence). The CDR3 length is 17 residues.

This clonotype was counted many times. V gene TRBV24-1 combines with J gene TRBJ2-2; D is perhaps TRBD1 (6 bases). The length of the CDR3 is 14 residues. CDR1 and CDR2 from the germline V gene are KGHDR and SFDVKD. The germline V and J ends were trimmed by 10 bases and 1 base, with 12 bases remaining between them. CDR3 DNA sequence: TGTGCCACTGCCGAGACAGGGAACACCGGGGAGCTGTTTTTT. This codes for CATAETGNTGELFF.

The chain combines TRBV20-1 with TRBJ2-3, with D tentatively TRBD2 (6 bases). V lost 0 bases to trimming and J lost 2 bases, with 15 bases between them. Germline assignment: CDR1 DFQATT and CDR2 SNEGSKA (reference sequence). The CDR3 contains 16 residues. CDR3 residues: CSARDPSGSATDTQYF. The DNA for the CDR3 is TGCAGTGCTAGAGACCCCAGCGGGTCAGCCACAGATACGCAGTATTTT.

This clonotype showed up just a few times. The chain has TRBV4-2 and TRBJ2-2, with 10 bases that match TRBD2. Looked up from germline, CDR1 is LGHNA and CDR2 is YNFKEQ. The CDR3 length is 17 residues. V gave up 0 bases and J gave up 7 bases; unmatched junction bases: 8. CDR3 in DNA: TGTGCCAGCAGCCAAGATTTGAGCGGGGGGGCGATCGGGGAGCTGTTTTTT. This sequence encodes CASSQDLSGGAIGELFF.

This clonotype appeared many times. The CDR3 loop is CATIDRAIKAFF. The CDR3 bases are TGTGCCACAATAGACAGGGCGATCAAAGCTTTCTTT. The chain recombines TRBV2 with TRBJ1-1; 7 nucleotides line up with TRBD1. The trim removed 10 bases at V and 9 bases at J, leaving 11 bases unmatched. This CDR3 is 12 amino acids long. From germline, CDR1 is SNHLY and CDR2 FYNNEI.

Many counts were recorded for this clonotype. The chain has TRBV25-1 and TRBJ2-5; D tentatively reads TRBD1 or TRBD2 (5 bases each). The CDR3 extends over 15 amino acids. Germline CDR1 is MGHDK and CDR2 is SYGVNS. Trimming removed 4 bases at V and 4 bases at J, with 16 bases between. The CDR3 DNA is TGTGCCAGCAGTGCACGCTCCGGGGCAACAGAGACCCAGTACTTC. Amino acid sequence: CASSARSGATETQYF.